The clone carrying this T cell receptor (beta chain) was found a few times. Sequencing was done on patients that had shown CD8+CD57+ cell expansion by flow cytometry. All patients had severe acquired aplastic anemia. The data originate from a study of CD8+CD57+ T cells in acquired aplastic anemia. Germline CDR1 is SGHVS and CDR2 is FQNEAQ. V was pared by 3 bases and J by 4 bases, with 10 bases between. The CDR3 has 15 residues. CDR3 and TCR beta VDJ profiling relied on a genomic DNA template. TCRdb re-analysed the reads in MiXCR, keeping a single row per CDR3 protein. The sample comprises around 190,000 distinct CDR3 sequences, around 50% of which are singletons, and roughly 13% rests with the top ten.

The sequence was collected from a human donor with aplastic anemia. The sequencing input was sorted CD4+, CD8+, or CD8+CD57+ T cells (not recorded which) from PBMCs. The genes are TRBV7-8 and TRBJ1-6, with D perhaps matching TRBD1 (5 bases). CDR3 protein: CASSFETAYNSPLHF. The CDR3 DNA follows: TGTGCCAGCAGCTTCGAGACAGCTTATAATTCACCCCTCCACTTT.